One and the same sample provided the 8 T cell receptor beta chains below, sequenced in a study of cytomegalovirus exposure and HLA in healthy donors. The primer mix had 60 Vbeta and 13 Jbeta primers. This table comes from immunoSEQ multiplex PCR, and its TCRdb copy is limited to in-frame clones, with some not included. This table has 100,000 to 150,000 clones, over 50% appearing once. The material sequenced was PBMCs. The receptors derive from a woman aged 40 to 50 in good health and CMV-seropositive.

The chain joins TRBV5-4 to TRBJ2-7; weak D call: TRBD1 (5 bases). Trimming stripped 0 bases from V and 1 base from J, with 11 bases between. This CDR3 is built from 15 residues. The germline gives CDR1 SGHNT, CDR2 YYREEE (reference sequence). CDR3 protein: CASSLDPRVSYEQYF. The CDR3 region has the DNA TGTGCCAGCAGCTTGGACCCCAGGGTTTCCTACGAGCAGTACTTC. Full variable domain (missing parts from reference TRBV5-4 and TRBJ2-7): ETGVTQSPTHLIKTRGQQVTLRCSSQSGHNTVSWYQQALGQGPQFIFQYYREEENGRGNFPPRFSGLQFPNYSSELNVNALELDDSALYLCASSLDPRVSYEQYFGPGTRLTVT.

This clone was seen a handful of times. The rearrangement uses TRBV14 and TRBJ2-7, with unresolved D. CDR1 is SGHDN and CDR2 is FVKESK in the germline V gene. CDR3 length: 13 amino acids. With 4 bases removed from V and 0 bases from J, the gap between germline ends came to 7 bases. The CDR3 sequence is CASSPRSSYEQYF. The DNA of the CDR3 is TGTGCCAGCAGCCCCCGGAGCTCCTACGAGCAGTACTTC.

The J gene is TRBJ2-3, the V gene TRBV7-8; D perhaps matches TRBD2 (6 bases). Trimming took 1 base from V and 5 from J, leaving 10 bases between them. This CDR3 has 14 amino acids. Germline-derived CDR1 and CDR2 are SGHVS and FQNEAQ. The CDR3 DNA reads as TGTGCCAGCAGCTTAGATTACGGGAGAGATACGCAGTATTTT. Its translation is CASSLDYGRDTQYF.

In this sample, this clone turned up many times. The chain joins TRBV5-6 to TRBJ2-2; 7 bases agree with TRBD2. Germline CDR1 and CDR2: SGHDT and YYEEEE. After removal of 4 bases from V and 6 bases from J, the junction contained 9 bases not matched to a gene. CDR3 length: 15 amino acids. CDR3 sequence reads: CASSPGRVVSGELFF. For the CDR3, the DNA is TGTGCCAGCAGCCCAGGGAGGGTGGTATCCGGGGAGCTGTTTTTT.

V and J are TRBV5-1 and TRBJ2-5; no clear D gene. Germline V gene data show CDR1 as SGHRS and CDR2 as YFSETQ. This CDR3 spans 13 amino acids. V was clipped by 1 base and J by 5 bases, with 9 bases between them. CDR3 amino acids: CASSLSVRETQYF. DNA of the CDR3: TGCGCCAGCAGCTTGAGTGTGCGGGAGACCCAGTACTTC.

V gene TRBV14 combines with J gene TRBJ1-6; possibly TRBD1 for D (6 bases). V was cut by 0 bases and J by 9 bases, with 9 bases left in between. Germline V gene data show CDR1 as SGHDN and CDR2 as FVKESK. The CDR3 loop spans 14 amino acids. The CDR3 here is CASSQEGHSSPLHF. The CDR3 DNA reads as TGTGCCAGCAGCCAAGAGGGACACAGTTCACCCCTCCACTTT.

On this clone itself: The junction departs from germline at one end; a sequencing error may be responsible. The V gene is TRBV7-7, the J gene TRBJ2-2; D remains unclear. The V gene's germline CDR1 is SSHAT and CDR2 FNYEAQ (reference sequence). There are 15 residues in the CDR3. The CDR3, as DNA: TGTGCTAGCAGCTTAGCCGGAGATAACACCGGGGAGCTGTTTTTT. The encoded protein is CASSLAGDNTGELFF.

This chain joins TRBV9 and TRBJ2-7, with 10 positions matching TRBD2. The CDR3 sequence is 16 residues long. The ends lost 4 bases at V and 1 base at J; junction bases unmatched: 8. Per germline, CDR1 SGDLS and CDR2 YYNGEE. The CDR3 reads CASSISTSGESYEQYF. The CDR3 region has the DNA TGTGCCAGCAGCATCTCAACTAGCGGGGAGTCCTACGAGCAGTACTTC.